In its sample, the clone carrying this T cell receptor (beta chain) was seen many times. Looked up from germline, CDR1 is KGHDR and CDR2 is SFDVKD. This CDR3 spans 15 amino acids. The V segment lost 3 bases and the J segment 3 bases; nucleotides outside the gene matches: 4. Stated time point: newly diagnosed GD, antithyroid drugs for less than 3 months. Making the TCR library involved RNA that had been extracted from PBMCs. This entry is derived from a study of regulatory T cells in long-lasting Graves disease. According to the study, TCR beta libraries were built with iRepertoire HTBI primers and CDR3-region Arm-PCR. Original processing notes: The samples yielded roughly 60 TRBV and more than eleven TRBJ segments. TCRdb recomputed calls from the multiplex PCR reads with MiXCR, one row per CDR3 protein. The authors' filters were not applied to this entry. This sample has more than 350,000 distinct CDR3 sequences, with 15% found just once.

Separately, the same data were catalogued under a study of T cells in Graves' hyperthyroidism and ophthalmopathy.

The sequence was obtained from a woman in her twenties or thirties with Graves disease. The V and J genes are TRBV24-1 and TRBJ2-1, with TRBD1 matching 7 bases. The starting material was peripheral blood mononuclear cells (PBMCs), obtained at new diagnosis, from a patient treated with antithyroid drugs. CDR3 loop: CATSDRGQNYNEQFF. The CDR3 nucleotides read TGTGCCACCAGTGATCGGGGACAGAACTACAATGAGCAGTTCTTC.